Sequencing of this T cell receptor (beta chain) was carried out in a study of blood T cell repertoires in COVID-19. The overall study: Whether acute or convalescent, the COVID-19 samples came from the United States, Italy and Spain. The analysed material was cDNA or gDNA that came from T cells, B-cell-depleted T cells, or PBMCs.

The length of the CDR3 is 15 residues. From germline, CDR1 is SGDLS and CDR2 YYNGEE. Trimming cost V 0 bases and J 13 bases, with 22 bases left between them. This clone appeared a few times. Method: immunoSEQ multiplex PCR; TCRdb's copy keeps in-frame clones and lacks some. The sample yields over 400,000 clones, 86% seen once. Material: peripheral blood. This clonotype was sampled from a woman younger than 45 with active or convalescent COVID-19. The rearrangement joins TRBV9 to TRBJ1-1, with a tentative D call TRBD1 (5 bases). The CDR3 loop is CASSVEPGLGTGGFF. DNA for the CDR3: TGTGCCAGCAGCGTAGAACCAGGGTTGGGCACGGGGGGTTTCTTT.